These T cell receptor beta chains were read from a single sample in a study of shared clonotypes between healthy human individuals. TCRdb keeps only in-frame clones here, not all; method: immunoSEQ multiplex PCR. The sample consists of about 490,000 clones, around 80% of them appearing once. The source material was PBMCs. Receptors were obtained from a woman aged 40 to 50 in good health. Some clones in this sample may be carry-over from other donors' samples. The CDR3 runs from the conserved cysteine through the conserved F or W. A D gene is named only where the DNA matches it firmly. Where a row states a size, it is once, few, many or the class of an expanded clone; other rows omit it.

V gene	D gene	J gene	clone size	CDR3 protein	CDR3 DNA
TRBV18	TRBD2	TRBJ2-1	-	CASSLLAGSYNEQFF	TGTGCCAGCTCCCTTCTAGCGGGATCGTACAATGAGCAGTTCTTC
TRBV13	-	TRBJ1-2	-	CASSLGGREDYGYTF	TGTGCCAGCAGCTTAGGGGGGCGGGAGGACTATGGCTACACCTTC
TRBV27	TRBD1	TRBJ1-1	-	CASRTVQGDTEAFF	TGTGCCAGCAGAACCGTTCAGGGGGACACTGAAGCTTTCTTT
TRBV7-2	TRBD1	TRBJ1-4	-	CASSRTDRVGEKLFF	TGTGCCAGCAGCAGAACGGACAGGGTGGGAGAAAAACTGTTTTTT
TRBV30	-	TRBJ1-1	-	CAWSSGGSGLYTEAFF	TGTGCCTGGAGTTCGGGGGGTTCAGGACTCTACACTGAAGCTTTCTTT
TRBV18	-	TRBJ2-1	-	CASSSRLADSYNEQFF	TGTGCCAGCTCATCACGATTGGCGGACTCCTACAATGAGCAGTTCTTC
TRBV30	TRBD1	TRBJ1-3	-	CAWSVLVGTAGNTIYF	TGTGCCTGGAGTGTCTTGGTTGGGACAGCTGGAAACACCATATATTTT
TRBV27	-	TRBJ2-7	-	CASSASMSSYEQYF	TGTGCCAGCAGTGCTAGCATGAGCTCCTACGAGCAGTACTTC
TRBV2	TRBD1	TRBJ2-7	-	CASRDRATPYEQYF	TGTGCCAGCAGAGACAGGGCCACCCCCTACGAGCAGTACTTC
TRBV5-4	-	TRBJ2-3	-	CASSLDRNTDTQYF	TGTGCCAGCAGCTTGGACAGAAACACAGATACGCAGTATTTT
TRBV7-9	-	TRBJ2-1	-	CASSPSGRTGNEQFF	TGTGCCAGCAGCCCGAGCGGGAGGACAGGGAATGAGCAGTTCTTC
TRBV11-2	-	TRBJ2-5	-	CASSLSETQYF	TGTGCCAGCAGCTTATCCGAGACCCAGTACTTC
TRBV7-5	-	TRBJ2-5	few	CVRSSGLAGRKETQYF	TGTGTCAGAAGCTCCGGACTAGCGGGGCGAAAAGAGACCCAGTACTTC
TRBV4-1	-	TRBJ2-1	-	CASSQTAGASLYNEQFF	TGCGCCAGCAGCCAAACCGCCGGGGCTTCTCTTTACAATGAGCAGTTCTTC
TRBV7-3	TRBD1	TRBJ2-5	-	CASSSLGGTETQYF	TGTGCCAGCAGCTCCCTAGGGGGCACAGAGACCCAGTACTTC
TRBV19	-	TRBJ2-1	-	CASSPEGMEDEQFF	TGTGCCAGTAGTCCTGAGGGCATGGAGGATGAGCAGTTCTTC
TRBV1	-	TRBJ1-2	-	CTSSQDPPRGIPNYGYTF	TGCACCAGCAGCCAAGACCCTCCTCGTGGCATTCCTAACTATGGCTACACCTTC
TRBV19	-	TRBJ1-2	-	CASKMGGRDSNYGYTF	TGTGCCAGTAAAATGGGGGGGCGCGACAGTAACTATGGCTACACCTTC
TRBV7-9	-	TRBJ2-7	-	CASSLSGSREQYF	TGTGCCAGCAGCTTATCAGGGAGCCGCGAGCAGTACTTC
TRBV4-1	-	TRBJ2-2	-	CASSQPRRLNTGELFF	TGCGCCAGCAGCCAACCGCGGCGGCTTAACACCGGGGAGCTGTTTTTT
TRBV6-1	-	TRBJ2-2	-	CASSFLDPGELFF	TGTGCCAGCAGTTTCTTAGACCCCGGGGAGCTGTTTTTT
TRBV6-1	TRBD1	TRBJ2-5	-	CASSEAGGTETQYF	TGTGCCAGCAGTGAGGCAGGGGGCACAGAGACCCAGTACTTC